This TCR beta chain stems from a study of identical twins. Points from the study as a whole: Analyses based on zero insertions could be partly confounded by invariant MAIT and iNKT cells. In drawing conclusions, the study used cross-sectional statistical analysis and did not follow the same donors.

One entry per CDR3 protein results from TCRdb running MiXCR on the 5' RACE reads. The repertoire holds about 920,000 distinct CDR3 sequences, with about 12% as singletons. A note on this clonotype: The target antigen is unknown.

V lost 2 bases to trimming and J lost 0 bases, with 11 bases between them. The CDR3 spans 16 residues. Germline V gives CDR1 MGHRA, CDR2 YSYEKL. This same sample was also part of a study on yellow fever vaccine responses in identical twins. As that report states: Reportedly, the response of twins' T cells to the vaccine seemed partly convergent, partly personalized.

This chain joins TRBV4-1 and TRBJ2-1; a possible D gene is TRBD2 (5 bases). Sequencing input: PBMCs. This TCR came from a woman aged 18-29 years in good health. The CDR3 here is CASSQYSGSSYNEQFF. The CDR3 nucleotides are TGCGCCAGCAGCCAATACAGCGGTAGCTCCTACAATGAGCAGTTCTTC.